The rows below give T cell receptor beta chains drawn from one sample of a study of blood T cell repertoires in COVID-19. Produced via immunoSEQ multiplex PCR; TCRdb's table is partial and in-frame only. The sample holds under 200,000 clones, around 90% seen once. Sequenced material: peripheral blood. The origin of the receptors is a man aged 45-60 years with acute or convalescent COVID-19. CDR3s include the opening cysteine and the closing phenylalanine or tryptophan. A D gene is named only where the DNA matches it firmly. Rows give clone size only sometimes, using once, few, many, or a class for an expanded clone.

clone_size	j_call	d_call	v_call	cdr3_aa	cdr3_nt
few	TRBJ2-7	NA	TRBV7-2	CASSRDTGLDEQYF	TGTGCCAGCAGCCGCGATACAGGGCTAGACGAGCAGTACTTC
NA	TRBJ1-3	NA	TRBV28	CASSLSGSSGNTIYF	TGTGCCAGCAGTTTATCCGGGAGCTCTGGAAACACCATATATTTT
NA	TRBJ2-2	TRBD1	TRBV4-3	CASSQEDRGRTGELFF	TGCGCCAGCAGCCAAGAGGACAGGGGACGTACCGGGGAGCTGTTTTTT
NA	TRBJ2-3	NA	TRBV7-9	CASSSLTDTQYF	TGTGCCAGCAGCTCCTTGACAGATACGCAGTATTTT
NA	TRBJ2-7	TRBD2	TRBV29-1	CSVESSGSSEQYF	TGCAGCGTTGAAAGTAGCGGGAGTTCCGAGCAGTACTTC
NA	TRBJ2-7	TRBD1	TRBV3-1/TRBV3-2	CASSLTGSEQYF	TGTGCCAGCAGCCTGACAGGGTCCGAGCAGTACTTC
NA	TRBJ2-7	NA	TRBV7-9	CASSFPSSHEQYF	TGTGCCAGCAGCTTCCCTTCCAGTCACGAGCAGTACTTC
once	TRBJ2-3	NA	TRBV3-1/TRBV3-2	CASSQGPNTDTQYF	TGTGCCAGCAGCCAGGGGCCTAACACAGATACGCAGTATTTT
NA	TRBJ2-1	NA	TRBV19	CASSIQTGEQFF	TGTGCCAGTAGTATTCAGACGGGTGAGCAGTTCTTC
NA	TRBJ2-7	NA	TRBV5-1	CASSLVGGVNEQYF	TGCGCCAGCAGCTTGGTAGGGGGGGTCAACGAGCAGTACTTC
once	TRBJ2-1	NA	TRBV30	CAWSANFNEQFF	TGTGCCTGGAGTGCAAATTTCAATGAGCAGTTCTTC
NA	TRBJ1-1	NA	TRBV5-1	CASSFGHTRGTEAFF	TGCGCCAGCAGCTTTGGACACACTCGGGGGACTGAAGCTTTCTTT
NA	TRBJ1-6	TRBD1	TRBV7-8	CASSWTGVSPLHF	TGTGCCAGCAGCTGGACAGGGGTCTCACCCCTCCACTTT
NA	TRBJ2-2	NA	TRBV27	CASSLGATRNTGELFF	TGTGCCAGCAGTTTAGGGGCAACAAGGAACACCGGGGAGCTGTTTTTT
few	TRBJ1-3	NA	TRBV11-2	CASSSPRRDTIYF	TGTGCCAGCAGCTCCCCTAGGCGGGACACCATATATTTT
NA	TRBJ1-1	TRBD1	TRBV11-2	CASRQGANTEAFF	TGTGCCAGCAGACAGGGGGCAAACACTGAAGCTTTCTTT